This TCR beta chain was observed in a study of cytomegalovirus exposure and HLA in healthy donors. The CDR3 is made up of 14 amino acids. J was trimmed by 5 bases and V by 3 bases; bases with no gene match: 2. From germline, CDR1 is SGHAT and CDR2 FQNNGV. PCR involved 60 Vbeta and 13 Jbeta primers. Clones were read by immunoSEQ multiplex PCR, and TCRdb kept only the in-frame ones, dropping some. The sample yields fewer than 200,000 clones, roughly 80% seen once. Study-level findings and limits: Versus the approximately 700-donor mean, an Asian-associated ancestry cluster reportedly showed fewer N-insertions in a later analysis.

A remark on this clone: What it binds is not known.

The receptor comes from a woman aged 18-35 years in good health and CMV-seronegative. V usage is TRBV11-2 and J usage is TRBJ2-3; 10 nucleotides align to TRBD1. Sequenced input: PBMCs. CDR3 region: CASSLDRGGDTQYF. As DNA, the CDR3 is TGTGCCAGCAGCTTGGACAGGGGGGGAGATACGCAGTATTTT. The full variable domain, rest sourced from reference TRBV11-2 and TRBJ2-3, is EAGVAQSPRYKIIEKRQSVAFWCNPISGHATLYWYQQILGQGPKLLIQFQNNGVVDDSQLPKDRFSAERLKGVDSTLKIQPAKLEDSAVYLCASSLDRGGDTQYFGPGTRLTVL.